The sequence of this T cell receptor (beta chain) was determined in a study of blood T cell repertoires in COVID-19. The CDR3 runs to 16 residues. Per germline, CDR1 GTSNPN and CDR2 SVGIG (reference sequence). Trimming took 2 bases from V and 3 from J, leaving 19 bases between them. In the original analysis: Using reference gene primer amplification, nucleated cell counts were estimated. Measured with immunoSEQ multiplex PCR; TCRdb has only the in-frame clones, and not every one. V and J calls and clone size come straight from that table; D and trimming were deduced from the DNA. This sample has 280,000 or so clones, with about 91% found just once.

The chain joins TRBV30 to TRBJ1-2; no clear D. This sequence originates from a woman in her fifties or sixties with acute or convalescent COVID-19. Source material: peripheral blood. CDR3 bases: TGTGCCTGGAGTAGGGAGCGACTGCTGATTGACTATGGCTACACCTTC. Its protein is CAWSRERLLIDYGYTF.